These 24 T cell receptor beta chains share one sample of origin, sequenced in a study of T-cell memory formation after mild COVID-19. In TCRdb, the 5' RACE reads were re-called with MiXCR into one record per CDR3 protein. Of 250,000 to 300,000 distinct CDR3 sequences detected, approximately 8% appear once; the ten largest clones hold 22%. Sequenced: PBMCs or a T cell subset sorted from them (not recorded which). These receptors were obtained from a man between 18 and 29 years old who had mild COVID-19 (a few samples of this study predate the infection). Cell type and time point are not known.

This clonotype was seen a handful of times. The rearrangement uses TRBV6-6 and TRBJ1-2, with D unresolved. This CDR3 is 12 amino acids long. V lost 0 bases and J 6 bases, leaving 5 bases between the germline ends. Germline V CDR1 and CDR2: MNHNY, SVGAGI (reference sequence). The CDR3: CASSYSFDGYTF. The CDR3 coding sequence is TGTGCCAGCAGTTACTCGTTTGATGGCTACACCTTC.

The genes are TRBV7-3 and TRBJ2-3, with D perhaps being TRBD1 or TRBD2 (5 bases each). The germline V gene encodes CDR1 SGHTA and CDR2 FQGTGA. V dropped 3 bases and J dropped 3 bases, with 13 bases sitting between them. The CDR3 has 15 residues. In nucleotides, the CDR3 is TGTGCCAGCAGCTTGTCGGGGCACCGTACAGATACGCAGTATTTT. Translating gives CASSLSGHRTDTQYF. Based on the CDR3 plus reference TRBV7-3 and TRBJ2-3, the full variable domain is GAGVSQTPSNKVTEKGKYVELRCDPISGHTALYWYRQSLGQGPEFLIYFQGTGAADDSGLPNDRFFAVRPEGSVSTLKIQRTERGDSAVYLCASSLSGHRTDTQYFGPGTRLTVL.

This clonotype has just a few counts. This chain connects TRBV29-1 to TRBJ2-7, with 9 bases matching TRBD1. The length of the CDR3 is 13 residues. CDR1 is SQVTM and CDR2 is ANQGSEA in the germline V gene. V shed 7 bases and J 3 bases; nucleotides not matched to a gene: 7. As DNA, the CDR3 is TGCAGCGCTGGAGGGACAGGGTTCTACGAGCAGTACTTC. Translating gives CSAGGTGFYEQYF.

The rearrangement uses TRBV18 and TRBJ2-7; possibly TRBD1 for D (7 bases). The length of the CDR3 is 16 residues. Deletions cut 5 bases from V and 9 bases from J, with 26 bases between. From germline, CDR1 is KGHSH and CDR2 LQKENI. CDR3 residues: CASSSTAGQSSSRQYV. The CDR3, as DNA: TGTGCCAGCTCATCCACCGCGGGACAGTCTAGTTCTAGGCAGTACGTC.

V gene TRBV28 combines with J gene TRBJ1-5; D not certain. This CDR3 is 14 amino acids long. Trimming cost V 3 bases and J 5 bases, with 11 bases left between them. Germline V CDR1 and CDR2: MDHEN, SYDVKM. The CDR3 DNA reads TGTGCCAGCAGTTTTAGACGGGTGGATCAGCCCCAGCATTTT. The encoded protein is CASSFRRVDQPQHF.

The CDR3 DNA reads TGTGCCAGCACGGATACCTACGAGCAGTACTTC. Translation: CASTDTYEQYF. The chain has TRBV6-2 or TRBV6-3 and TRBJ2-7; D unclear. This CDR3 has 11 residues. The V end was cut by 7 bases, the J end by 2 bases, with 6 bases between. The germline V gene has CDR1 MNHEY and CDR2 SVGEGT.

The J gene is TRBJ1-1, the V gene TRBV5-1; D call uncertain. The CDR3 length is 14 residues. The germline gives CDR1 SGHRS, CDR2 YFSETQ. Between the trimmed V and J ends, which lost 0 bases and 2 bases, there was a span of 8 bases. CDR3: CASSLVVGNTEAFF. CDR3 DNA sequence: TGCGCCAGCAGCTTGGTGGTTGGCAACACTGAAGCTTTCTTT.

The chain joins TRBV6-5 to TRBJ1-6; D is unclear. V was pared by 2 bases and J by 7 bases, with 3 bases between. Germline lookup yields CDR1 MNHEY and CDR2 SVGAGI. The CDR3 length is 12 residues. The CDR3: CASSYGNSPLHF. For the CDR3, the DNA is TGTGCCAGCAGTTACGGGAATTCACCCCTCCACTTT.

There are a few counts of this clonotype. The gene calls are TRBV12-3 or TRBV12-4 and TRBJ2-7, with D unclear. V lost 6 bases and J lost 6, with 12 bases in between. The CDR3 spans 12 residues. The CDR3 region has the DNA TGTGCCAGCAGCCCCGATGGTGGCGAGCAGTACTTC. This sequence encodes CASSPDGGEQYF.

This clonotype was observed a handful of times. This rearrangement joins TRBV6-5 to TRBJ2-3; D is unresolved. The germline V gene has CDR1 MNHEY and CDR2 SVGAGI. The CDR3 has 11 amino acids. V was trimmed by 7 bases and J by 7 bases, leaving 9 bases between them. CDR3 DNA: TGTGCCAGCACCCTACAAAATACGCAGTATTTT. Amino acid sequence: CASTLQNTQYF.

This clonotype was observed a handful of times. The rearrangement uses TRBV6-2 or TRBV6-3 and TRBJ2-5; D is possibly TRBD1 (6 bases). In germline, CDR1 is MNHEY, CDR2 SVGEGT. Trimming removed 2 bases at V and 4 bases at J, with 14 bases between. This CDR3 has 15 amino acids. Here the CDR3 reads CASSYPDSLGETQYF. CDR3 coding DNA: TGTGCCAGCAGTTACCCGGACAGCCTGGGAGAGACCCAGTACTTC.

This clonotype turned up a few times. CDR3 in DNA: TGCGCCAGCAGCGGCAGGGGTGGCTACACCTTC. Its translation is CASSGRGGYTF. The chain couples TRBV5-1 to TRBJ1-2, with D possibly matching TRBD1 (6 bases). The CDR3 length is 11 residues. The V gene lost 4 bases and the J gene lost 7 bases, with 8 bases spanning the gap. Per the germline V gene, CDR1 is SGHRS and CDR2 is YFSETQ.

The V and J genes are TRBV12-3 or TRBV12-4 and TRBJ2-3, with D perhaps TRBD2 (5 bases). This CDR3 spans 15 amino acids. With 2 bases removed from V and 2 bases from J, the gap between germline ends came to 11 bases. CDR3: CASSLFGEPTDTQYF. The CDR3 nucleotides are TGTGCCAGCAGTTTATTCGGGGAACCCACAGATACGCAGTATTTT.

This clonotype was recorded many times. This CDR3 is CASSQDYGGAETQYF. CDR3 DNA sequence: TGTGCCAGCAGCCAAGATTACGGGGGGGCAGAGACCCAGTACTTC. J is TRBJ2-5 and V is TRBV4-2, with 8 bases fitting TRBD2. This CDR3 is 15 amino acids long. Per germline, CDR1 LGHNA and CDR2 YNFKEQ. With V trimmed by 0 bases and J by 4 bases, 4 bases remained unmatched.

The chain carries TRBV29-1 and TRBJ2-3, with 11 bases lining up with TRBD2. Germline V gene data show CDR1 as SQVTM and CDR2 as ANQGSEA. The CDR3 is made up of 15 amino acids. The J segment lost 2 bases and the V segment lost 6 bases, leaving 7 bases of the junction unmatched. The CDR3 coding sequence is TGCAGCGTAAGAACTAGCGGGGGTTACACAGATACGCAGTATTTT. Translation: CSVRTSGGYTDTQYF.

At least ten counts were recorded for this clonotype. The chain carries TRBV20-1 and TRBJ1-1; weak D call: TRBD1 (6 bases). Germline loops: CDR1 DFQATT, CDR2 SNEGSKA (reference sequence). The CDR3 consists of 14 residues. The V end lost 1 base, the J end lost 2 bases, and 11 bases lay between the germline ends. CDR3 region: CSARVGGANTEAFF. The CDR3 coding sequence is TGCAGTGCTAGAGTCGGGGGCGCCAACACTGAAGCTTTCTTT.

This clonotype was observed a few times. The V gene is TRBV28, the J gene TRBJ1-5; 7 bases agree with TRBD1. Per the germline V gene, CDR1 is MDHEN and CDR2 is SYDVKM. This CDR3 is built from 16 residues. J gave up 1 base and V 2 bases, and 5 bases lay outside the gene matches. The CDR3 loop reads CASSLNRGASNQPQHF. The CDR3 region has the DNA TGTGCCAGCAGTTTAAACAGGGGAGCGAGCAATCAGCCCCAGCATTTT.

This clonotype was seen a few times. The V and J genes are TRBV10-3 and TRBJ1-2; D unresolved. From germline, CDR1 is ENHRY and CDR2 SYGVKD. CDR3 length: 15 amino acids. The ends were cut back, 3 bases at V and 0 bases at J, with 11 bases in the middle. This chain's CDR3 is CAISDRAGANYGYTF. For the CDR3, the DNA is TGTGCCATCAGTGACCGGGCAGGCGCTAACTATGGCTACACCTTC.

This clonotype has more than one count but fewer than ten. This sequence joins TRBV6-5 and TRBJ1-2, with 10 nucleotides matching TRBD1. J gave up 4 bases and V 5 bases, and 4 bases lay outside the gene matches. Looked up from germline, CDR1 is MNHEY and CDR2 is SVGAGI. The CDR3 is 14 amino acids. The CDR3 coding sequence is TGTGCCAGCAGTCGGACAGGGGGGTTCTATGGCTACACCTTC. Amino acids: CASSRTGGFYGYTF.

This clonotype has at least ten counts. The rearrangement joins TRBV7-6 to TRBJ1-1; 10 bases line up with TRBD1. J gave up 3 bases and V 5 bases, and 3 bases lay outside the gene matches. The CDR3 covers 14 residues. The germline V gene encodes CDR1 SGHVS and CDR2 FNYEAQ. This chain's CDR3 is CASSAGQGDTEAFF. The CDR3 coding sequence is TGTGCCAGCAGCGCCGGACAGGGGGACACTGAAGCTTTCTTT.

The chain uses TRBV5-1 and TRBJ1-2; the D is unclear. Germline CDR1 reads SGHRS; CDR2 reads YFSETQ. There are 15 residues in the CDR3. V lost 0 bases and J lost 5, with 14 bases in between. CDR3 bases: TGCGCCAGCAGCTTGGGTCATGGAATAGGTTATGGCTACACCTTC. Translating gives CASSLGHGIGYGYTF.

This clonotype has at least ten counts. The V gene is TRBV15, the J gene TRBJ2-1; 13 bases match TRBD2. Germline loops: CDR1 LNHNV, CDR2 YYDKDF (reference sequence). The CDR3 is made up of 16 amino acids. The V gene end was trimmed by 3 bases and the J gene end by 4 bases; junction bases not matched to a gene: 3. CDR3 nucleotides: TGTGCCACCAGCAGGGGACTAGCGGGACGATACAATGAGCAGTTCTTC. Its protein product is CATSRGLAGRYNEQFF. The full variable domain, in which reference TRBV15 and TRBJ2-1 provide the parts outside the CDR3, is DAMVIQNPRYQVTQFGKPVTLSCSQTLNHNVMYWYQQKSSQAPKLLFHYYDKDFNNEADTPDNFQSRRPNTSFCFLDIRSPGLGDTAMYLCATSRGLAGRYNEQFFGPGTRLTVL.

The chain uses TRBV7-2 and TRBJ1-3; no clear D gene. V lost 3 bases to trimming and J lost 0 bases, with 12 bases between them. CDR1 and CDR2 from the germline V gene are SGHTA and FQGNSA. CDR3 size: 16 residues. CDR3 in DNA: TGTGCCAGCAGCTTTAGGAGGGTCAGCTCTGGAAACACCATATATTTT. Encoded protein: CASSFRRVSSGNTIYF.

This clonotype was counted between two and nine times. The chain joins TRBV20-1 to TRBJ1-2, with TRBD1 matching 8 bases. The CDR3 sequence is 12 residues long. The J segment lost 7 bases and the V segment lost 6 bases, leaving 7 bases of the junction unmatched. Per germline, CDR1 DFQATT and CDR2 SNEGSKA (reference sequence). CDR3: CSAPGTGTGYTF. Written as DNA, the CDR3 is TGCAGTGCGCCAGGGACAGGCACTGGCTACACCTTC.